These T cell receptor beta chains were read from a single sample in a study of blood T cell repertoires in COVID-19. TCRdb's table, derived via immunoSEQ multiplex PCR, lists solely in-frame clones and lacks some. The data show roughly 220,000 clones, with 65% to 90% seen just once and over 4.5% held by the top ten. The sample consisted of peripheral blood. The origin of the receptors is a man aged 80 or over with acute or convalescent COVID-19. Each CDR3 is given with its conserved first and last residue. Each record gives: CDR3 DNA, CDR3 protein, J gene, V gene, clone size, D gene. D genes are given only for firm matches. The size field is filled for only some rows; it gives once, few, many or a size class.

TGTGCCAGCAGCTTAACGGGCAGGGTCGGATCTGGGGCCAACGTCCTGACTTTC CASSLTGRVGSGANVLTF TRBJ2-6 TRBV7-3 . .
TGTGCCAGCAGTTCCGGGGGTATAACGGCCTACGAGCAGTACTTC CASSSGGITAYEQYF TRBJ2-7 TRBV28 . .
TGCGCCAGCAGCTTGAGGGGGCGAGTTAGGAACAATGAGCAGTTCTTC CASSLRGRVRNNEQFF TRBJ2-1 TRBV5-1 once TRBD1
TGTGCCAGCAGCCAAATCTCCTCCTATGGCTACACCTTC CASSQISSYGYTF TRBJ1-2 TRBV3-1/TRBV3-2 . .
TGTGCCAGTAGTGACAGGGTCACTGGAAACACCATATATTTT CASSDRVTGNTIYF TRBJ1-3 TRBV19 . TRBD1
TGTGCCAGCAGCTTGGGACAGGACCTTGGCTACACCTTC CASSLGQDLGYTF TRBJ1-2 TRBV5-4 . .
TGTGCCAGCAGTGGGGGACAGGGGCAGACTAATGAAAAACTGTTTTTT CASSGGQGQTNEKLFF TRBJ1-4 TRBV6-1 once TRBD1
TGCGCCAGCAGTCAGTGTCCCCGGCGGGCAGATACGCAGTATTTT CASSQCPRRADTQYF TRBJ2-3 TRBV23-1 . .
TGTGCTAGAGAGGGGGAAAGGGGTGGCAATCAGCCCCAGCATTTT CAREGERGGNQPQHF TRBJ1-5 TRBV12-5 . .
TGCGCCAGCAGGGGAACAGGGAACACTGAAGCTTTCTTT CASRGTGNTEAFF TRBJ1-1 TRBV10-2 . .
TGCGCCAGCAGTTCACAGGGTTCCCAAGAGACCCAGTACTTC CASSSQGSQETQYF TRBJ2-5 TRBV5-1 few .
TGTGCCAGCAGCTTAGTGGCGGGAGGGAACAATGAGCAGTTCTTC CASSLVAGGNNEQFF TRBJ2-1 TRBV7-2 . TRBD2
TGTGCCAGCAGCCCGCGACTAGGGAGAGATTACGAGCAGTACTTC CASSPRLGRDYEQYF TRBJ2-7 TRBV7-2 . .
TGTGCCAGCAGTTTCCGAGTGGGCAGGGGATCAGGTTATAATTCACCCCTCCACTTT CASSFRVGRGSGYNSPLHF TRBJ1-6 TRBV27 . .
TGTGCCAGCAGCTTAGTAGGGGTTGCTGAAGCTTTCTTT CASSLVGVAEAFF TRBJ1-1 TRBV5-4 . .
TGTGCCAGTAGTATAGCGGACAGGCACAATGAGCAGTTCTTC CASSIADRHNEQFF TRBJ2-1 TRBV19 . TRBD1
TGTGCCAGCTCACCGGACTCTTGGGTCGGTACGCAGTATTTT CASSPDSWVGTQYF TRBJ2-3 TRBV18 . .
TGTGCCAGCTCACTCGAAGGGGTGGCTAGCGGGAGGGCCAGTTCCTACGAGCAGTACTTC CASSLEGVASGRASSYEQYF TRBJ2-7 TRBV18 . TRBD2
TGTGCCAGCAGCCTGACAGGGGGCAGGACGACAGAGACGTTCTTC CASSLTGGRTTETFF TRBJ2-1 TRBV6-5 once TRBD1
TGTGCCAGTAGCCTAAACACCGGGGAGCTGTTTTTT CASSLNTGELFF TRBJ2-2 TRBV19 few .
TGTGCCAGCAGTTTCAGGGGAGGGAAACTGTTTTTT CASSFRGGKLFF TRBJ1-4 TRBV6-5 . .
TGTGCCAGCAGTTATTTCAGGGGATTGAACACTGAAGCTTTCTTT CASSYFRGLNTEAFF TRBJ1-1 TRBV6-2/TRBV6-3 . .
TGTGCCAGCAGCTTAAACAGCGGGAGAGTTGGTGAGCAGTTCTTC CASSLNSGRVGEQFF TRBJ2-1 TRBV11-2 . TRBD2
TGTGCCAGTAGTTCAACGACAGTAAATAATTCACCCCTCCACTTT CASSSTTVNNSPLHF TRBJ1-6 TRBV19 . .
TGTGCCAGCAGCTTTGCCACATTGAACACCGGGGAGCTGTTTTTT CASSFATLNTGELFF TRBJ2-2 TRBV11-2 . .
TGTGCCAGCAGCAGGGGACTAGCGGGAGTGGGAGATACGCAGTATTTT CASSRGLAGVGDTQYF TRBJ2-3 TRBV5-4 once TRBD2
TGTGCCAGCAGTGCTTACCAGGGACAGGTCTCCTACGAGCAGTACTTC CASSAYQGQVSYEQYF TRBJ2-7 TRBV27 . TRBD1
TGTGCCAGCAGTCCCCAATCGACAGGGTCTAACGGCTACACCTTC CASSPQSTGSNGYTF TRBJ1-2 TRBV28 . TRBD1
TGTGCCTGTAACAAGGCCCCGGGAATGAATAATTCACCCCTCCACTTT CACNKAPGMNNSPLHF TRBJ1-6 TRBV30 . .
TGTGCCAGCTCACCACCACGGCCCGGGGACACTGAAGCTTTCTTT CASSPPRPGDTEAFF TRBJ1-1 TRBV18 few .
TGTGCCTGGAGTGAAGGGACTCAAGAGACCCAGTACTTC CAWSEGTQETQYF TRBJ2-5 TRBV30 . .
TGTGCCAGCAGCCCCCGGACAGGGAGGACCGGACTGTTTTTT CASSPRTGRTGLFF TRBJ1-4 TRBV7-6 . TRBD1
TGTGCCACCAGTGATCTCGACAGGGGCGGATACAATGAGCAGTTCTTC CATSDLDRGGYNEQFF TRBJ2-1 TRBV24-1 once TRBD1
TGTGCCAGCAGAATCCAGACAGCCCGCTATGGCTACACCTTC CASRIQTARYGYTF TRBJ1-2 TRBV28 . .
TGTGCCAGCAGCCTCCGTCGGGACAATGAGCAGTTCTTC CASSLRRDNEQFF TRBJ2-1 TRBV11-1 . .
TGTGCCAGCAGCGTAGTTGGATTCGGGGTAGCTTTCTTT CASSVVGFGVAFF TRBJ1-1 TRBV9 . .
TGCAGCGTTGTACAGGGGAAAGCTAATGAAAAACTGTTTTTT CSVVQGKANEKLFF TRBJ1-4 TRBV29-1 . TRBD1
TGTGCCAGTAGTTGGACGGTCGCGGGCGATGAGCAGTTCTTC CASSWTVAGDEQFF TRBJ2-1 TRBV19 . .
TGTGCCAGCAGTTCCCCCCAGGCGGGATATAATGAGCAGTTCTTC CASSSPQAGYNEQFF TRBJ2-1 TRBV6-2/TRBV6-3 . .
TGTGCCAGCAGCTTAGGACTAGCGGGAGCGTACAATGAGCAGTTCTTC CASSLGLAGAYNEQFF TRBJ2-1 TRBV7-9 once TRBD2
TGTGCCAGCTCACCGGGGACAGGGTACAATGAGCAGTTCTTC CASSPGTGYNEQFF TRBJ2-1 TRBV18 few TRBD1